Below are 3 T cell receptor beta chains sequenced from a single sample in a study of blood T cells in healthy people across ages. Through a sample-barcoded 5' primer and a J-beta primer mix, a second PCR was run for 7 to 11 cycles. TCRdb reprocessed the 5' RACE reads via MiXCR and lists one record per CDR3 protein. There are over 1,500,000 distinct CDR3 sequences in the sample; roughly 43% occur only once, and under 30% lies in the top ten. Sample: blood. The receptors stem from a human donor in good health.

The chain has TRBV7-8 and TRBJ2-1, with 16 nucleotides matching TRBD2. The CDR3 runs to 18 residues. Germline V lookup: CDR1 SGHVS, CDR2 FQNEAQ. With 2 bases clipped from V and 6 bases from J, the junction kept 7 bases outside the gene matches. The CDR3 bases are TGTGCCAGCAGCTTATATTCGGGACTAGCGGGGGGGTCCAATGAGCAGTTCTTC. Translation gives CASSLYSGLAGGSNEQFF.

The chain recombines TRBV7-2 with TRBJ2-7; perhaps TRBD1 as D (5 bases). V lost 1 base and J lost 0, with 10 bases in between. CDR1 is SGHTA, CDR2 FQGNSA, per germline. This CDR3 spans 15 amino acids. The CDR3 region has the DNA TGTGCCAGCAGCTTAGTCATGACAGCCTCCTACGAGCAGTACTTC. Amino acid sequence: CASSLVMTASYEQYF.

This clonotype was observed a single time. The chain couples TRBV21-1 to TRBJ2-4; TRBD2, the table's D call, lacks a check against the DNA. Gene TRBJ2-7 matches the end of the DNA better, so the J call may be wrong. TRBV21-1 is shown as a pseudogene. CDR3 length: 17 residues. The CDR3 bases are TGTGCCAGCAGCAAAGAACCCTCCACCCGAGACCCCTACGAGCAGTACTTC. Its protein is CASSKEPSTRDPYEQYF.